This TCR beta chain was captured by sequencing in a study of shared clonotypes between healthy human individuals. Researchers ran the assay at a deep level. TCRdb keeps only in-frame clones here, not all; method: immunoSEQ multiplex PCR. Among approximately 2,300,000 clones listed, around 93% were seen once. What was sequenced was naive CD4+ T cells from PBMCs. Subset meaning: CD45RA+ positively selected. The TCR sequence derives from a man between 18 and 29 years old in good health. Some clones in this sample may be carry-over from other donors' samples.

The CDR3 sequence is CASNVGLAIYNEQFF. For the CDR3, the DNA is TGTGCCAGCAACGTGGGGCTAGCTATTTACAATGAGCAGTTCTTC. The genes are TRBV6-5 and TRBJ2-1; the D call may be TRBD1 or TRBD2 (5 bases each). V gave up 7 bases and J gave up 4 bases, with 17 bases separating them. Per the germline V gene, CDR1 is MNHEY and CDR2 is SVGAGI. The CDR3 covers 15 residues.